The clone carrying this T cell receptor (beta chain) was seen many times. Time point given: after trial treatment. Sample treatment: LDRT plus nivolumab, ipilimumab, low-dose cyclophosphamide and aspirin (RACIN trial). Gene-specific TRAV and TRBV primers were used for first-strand cDNA, covering alpha and beta chains. A constant-region primer paired with the V-primer adapter amplified TCRs over around 18 PCR cycles. Each CDR3 protein gets one entry after TCRdb re-called the reads with MiXCR. Among approximately 100,000 distinct CDR3 sequences listed, about 20% were seen once. The sample comes from a study of low-dose radiotherapy and immunotherapy resistance in tumors. In germline, CDR1 is SNHLY, CDR2 FYNNEI. V dropped 7 bases and J dropped 5; count of bases not matched to a gene: 10. This CDR3 is 14 amino acids long.

The TCR sequence derives from a male donor with prostate cancer. Specimen: PBMCs, collected after low-dose radiotherapy plus immunotherapy. This sequence joins TRBV2 and TRBJ2-7; TRBD1 matches at 8 bases. Here the CDR3 DNA reads TGTGCCAGCACTCCGGGCAGGGGGCGAAACGAGCAGTACTTC. Amino acids: CASTPGRGRNEQYF.